This TCR beta chain was observed in a study of cytomegalovirus exposure and HLA in healthy donors. In the PCR, 60 Vbeta and 13 Jbeta primers were used. The protocol was immunoSEQ multiplex PCR, while the TCRdb copy is restricted to in-frame clones and leaves out a portion. The table shows roughly 89,000 clones, with approximately 80% occurring only once. CDR1 is SGHNT and CDR2 is YENEEA in the germline V gene. Trimming stripped 0 bases from V and 2 bases from J, with 11 bases between. CDR3 length equals 16 residues. This clone was observed once. The rearrangement uses TRBV11-3 and TRBJ1-3; TRBD1 is a possible D gene (5 bases). The origin of this receptor is a man aged 18 to 35 in good health and CMV-seronegative. The sample was PBMCs. In DNA form, the CDR3 reads TGTGCCAGCAGCTTAGATTCGGCAGGGCCTGGAAACACCATATATTTT. Its protein is CASSLDSAGPGNTIYF.